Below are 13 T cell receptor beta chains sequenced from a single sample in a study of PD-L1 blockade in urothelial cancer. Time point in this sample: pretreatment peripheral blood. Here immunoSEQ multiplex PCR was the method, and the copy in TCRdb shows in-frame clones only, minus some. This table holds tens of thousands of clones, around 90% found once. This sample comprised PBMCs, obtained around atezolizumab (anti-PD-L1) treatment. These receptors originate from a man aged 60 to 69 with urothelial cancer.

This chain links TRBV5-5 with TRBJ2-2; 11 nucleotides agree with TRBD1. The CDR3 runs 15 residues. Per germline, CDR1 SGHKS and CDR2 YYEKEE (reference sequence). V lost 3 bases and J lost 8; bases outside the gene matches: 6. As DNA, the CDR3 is TGTGCCAGCAGCTGGGGACAGGGGGGGAGAGGGGAGCTGTTTTTT. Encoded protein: CASSWGQGGRGELFF.

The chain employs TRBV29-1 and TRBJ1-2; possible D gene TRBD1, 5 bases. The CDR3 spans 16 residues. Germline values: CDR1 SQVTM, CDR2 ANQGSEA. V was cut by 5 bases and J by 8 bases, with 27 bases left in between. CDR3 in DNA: TGCAGCGTTAACCACCCAGCAGGGCCTCAGGCGGGAGGCTACACCTTC. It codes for CSVNHPAGPQAGGYTF.

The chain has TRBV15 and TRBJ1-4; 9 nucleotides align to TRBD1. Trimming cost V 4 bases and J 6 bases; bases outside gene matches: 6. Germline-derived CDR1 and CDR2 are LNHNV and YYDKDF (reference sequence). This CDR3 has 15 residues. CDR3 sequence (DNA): TGTGCCACCAGCAAGGACCGGACAGGGGATGAAAAACTGTTTTTT. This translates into CATSKDRTGDEKLFF. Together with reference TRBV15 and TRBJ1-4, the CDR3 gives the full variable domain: DAMVIQNPRYQVTQFGKPVTLSCSQTLNHNVMYWYQQKSSQAPKLLFHYYDKDFNNEADTPDNFQSRRPNTSFCFLDIRSPGLGDTAMYLCATSKDRTGDEKLFFGSGTQLSVL.

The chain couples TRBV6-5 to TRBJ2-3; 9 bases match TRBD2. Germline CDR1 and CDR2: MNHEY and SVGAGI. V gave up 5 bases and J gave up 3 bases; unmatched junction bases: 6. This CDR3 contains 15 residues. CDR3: CASSPAGGPTDTQYF. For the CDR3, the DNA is TGTGCCAGCAGTCCCGCGGGGGGGCCGACAGATACGCAGTATTTT.

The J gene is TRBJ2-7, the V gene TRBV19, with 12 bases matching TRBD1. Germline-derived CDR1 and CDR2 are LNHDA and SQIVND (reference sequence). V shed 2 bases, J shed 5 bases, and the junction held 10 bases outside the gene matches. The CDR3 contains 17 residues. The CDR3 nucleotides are TGTGCCAGTAGTATAATCCCGGGGACAGGGGGCTTAGACGAGCAGTACTTC. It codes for CASSIIPGTGGLDEQYF.

The CDR3 here is CASSHTHFSGDPRNEQFF. The CDR3, as DNA: TGCGCCAGCAGCCATACCCATTTTAGCGGGGATCCGAGGAATGAGCAGTTCTTC. The J gene is TRBJ2-1, the V gene TRBV4-3; TRBD2 matches 8 bases. There are 18 residues in the CDR3. V shed 3 bases, J shed 7 bases, and the junction held 17 bases outside the gene matches. Per the germline V gene, CDR1 is LGHNA and CDR2 is YSLEER.

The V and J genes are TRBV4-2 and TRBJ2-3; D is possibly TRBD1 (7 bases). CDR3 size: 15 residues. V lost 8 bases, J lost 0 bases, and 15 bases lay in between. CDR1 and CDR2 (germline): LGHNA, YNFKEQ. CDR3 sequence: CASGNAGQSTDTQYF. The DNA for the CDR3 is TGTGCCAGCGGCAATGCGGGACAGAGCACAGATACGCAGTATTTT.

The CDR3 DNA sequence: TGTGCCACCAGCAGAGTGGTCGGTGGTGGCTACACCTTC. Amino acid sequence: CATSRVVGGGYTF. The rearrangement joins TRBV15 to TRBJ1-2; D not certain. Germline V gene sequence: CDR1 LNHNV, CDR2 YYDKDF (reference sequence). With 1 base removed from V and 7 bases from J, the gap between germline ends came to 10 bases. This CDR3 contains 13 residues.

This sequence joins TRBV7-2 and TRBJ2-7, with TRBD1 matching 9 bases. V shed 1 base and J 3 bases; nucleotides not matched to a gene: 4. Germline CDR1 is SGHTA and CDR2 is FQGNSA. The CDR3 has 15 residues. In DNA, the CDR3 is TGTGCCAGCAGCTTAGTAGGACAGGGGATCTACGAGCAGTACTTC. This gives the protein CASSLVGQGIYEQYF.

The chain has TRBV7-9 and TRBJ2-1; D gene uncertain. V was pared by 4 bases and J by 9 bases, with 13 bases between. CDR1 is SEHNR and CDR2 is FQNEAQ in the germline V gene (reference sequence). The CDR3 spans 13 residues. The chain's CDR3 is CASSYGGRGEQFF. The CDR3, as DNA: TGTGCCAGCAGCTACGGCGGTCGTGGTGAGCAGTTCTTC.

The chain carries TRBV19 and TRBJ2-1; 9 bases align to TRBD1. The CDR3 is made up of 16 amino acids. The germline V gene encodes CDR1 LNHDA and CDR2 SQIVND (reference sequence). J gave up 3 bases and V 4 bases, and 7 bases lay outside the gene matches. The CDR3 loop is CASSTRQGVYYNEQFF. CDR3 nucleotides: TGTGCCAGTAGTACCAGACAGGGGGTTTACTACAATGAGCAGTTCTTC.

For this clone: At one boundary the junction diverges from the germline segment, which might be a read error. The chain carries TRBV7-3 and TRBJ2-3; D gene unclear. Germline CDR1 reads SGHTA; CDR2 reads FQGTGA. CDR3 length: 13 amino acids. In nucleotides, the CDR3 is TGTGCCAGCAGTTTAACGGCCCCGGATACGCAGTATTTT. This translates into CASSLTAPDTQYF.

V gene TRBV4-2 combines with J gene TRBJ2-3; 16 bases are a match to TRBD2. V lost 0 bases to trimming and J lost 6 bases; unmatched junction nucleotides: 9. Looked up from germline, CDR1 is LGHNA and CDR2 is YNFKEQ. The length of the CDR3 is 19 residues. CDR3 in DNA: TGTGCCAGCAGCCAAGAGCCGGGACTAGCGGGGGGGTGGACGGATACGCAGTATTTT. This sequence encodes CASSQEPGLAGGWTDTQYF.